The 2 T cell receptor beta chains below were found in one sample sequenced in a study of post-analysis software for immune sequencing data. Libraries were made from TCR beta cDNA, and they carried unique molecular identifiers. One entry per CDR3 protein results from TCRdb running MiXCR on the PCR reads. The repertoire holds about 160,000 distinct CDR3 sequences, with roughly 40% as singletons. Specimen: blood, collected after autologous hematopoietic stem cell transplantation. These receptors came from a girl between 5 and 17 years old with multiple sclerosis.

This chain uses TRBV12-3 or TRBV12-4 with TRBJ2-3; D possibly corresponds to TRBD1 (6 bases). V lost 6 bases and J lost 3, with 13 bases in between. The length of the CDR3 is 14 residues. CDR3 in amino acids: CASSENRETDTQYF. CDR3 bases: TGTGCCAGCAGCGAAAACAGGGAGACAGATACGCAGTATTTT.

The rearrangement links TRBV13 to TRBJ2-7; 10 nucleotides agree with TRBD2. The CDR3 runs to 14 residues. V lost 5 bases to trimming and J lost 5 bases; unmatched junction nucleotides: 6. The germline CDR1 and CDR2 sequences are PRHDT and FYEKMQ (reference sequence). CDR3 DNA: TGTGCCAGCAGCCAGCGGGAGGGTTACCACGAGCAGTACTTC. The encoded protein is CASSQREGYHEQYF.